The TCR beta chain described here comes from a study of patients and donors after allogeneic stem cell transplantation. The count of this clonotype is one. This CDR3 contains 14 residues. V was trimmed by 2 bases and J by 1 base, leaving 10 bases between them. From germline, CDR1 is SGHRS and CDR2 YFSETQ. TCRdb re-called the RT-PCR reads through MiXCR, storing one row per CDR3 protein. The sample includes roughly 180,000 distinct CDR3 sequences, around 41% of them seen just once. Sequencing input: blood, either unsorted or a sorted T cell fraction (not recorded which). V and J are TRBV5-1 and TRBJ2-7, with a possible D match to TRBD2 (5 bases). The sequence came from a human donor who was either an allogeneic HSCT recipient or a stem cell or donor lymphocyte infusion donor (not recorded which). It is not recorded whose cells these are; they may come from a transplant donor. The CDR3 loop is CASSFGVGSYEQYF. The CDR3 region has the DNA TGCGCCAGCAGCTTCGGGGTAGGTTCCTACGAGCAGTACTTC.